The 18 T cell receptor beta chains presented below share a single source sample, sequenced in a study of T-cell memory formation after mild COVID-19. TCRdb recomputed calls from the 5' RACE reads with MiXCR, one row per CDR3 protein. The sample has about 200,000 distinct CDR3 sequences, more than 15% seen once; the top ten hold about 2.1%. Sequenced material: PBMCs or a T cell subset sorted from them (not recorded which). These receptors all come from an adult woman who had mild COVID-19 (a few samples of this study predate the infection). Cell type and time point are not known.

Only a few counts were recorded for this clonotype. The chain is built from TRBV5-1 and TRBJ1-2; D gene ambiguous. The CDR3 spans 14 residues. The V gene lost 4 bases and the J gene lost 3 bases, with 13 bases spanning the gap. Germline-derived CDR1 and CDR2 are SGHRS and YFSETQ. CDR3 in amino acids: CASSPRPRDYGYTF. CDR3 in DNA: TGCGCCAGCAGCCCACGCCCGAGGGACTATGGCTACACCTTC.

The rearrangement joins TRBV24-1 to TRBJ1-1; D unclear. The V and J ends lost 5 bases and 3 bases respectively, with 6 bases between them. This CDR3 is 12 amino acids long. The germline V gene encodes CDR1 KGHDR and CDR2 SFDVKD. CDR3 sequence reads: CATSGQYTEAFF. For the CDR3, the DNA is TGTGCCACCAGTGGCCAGTACACTGAAGCTTTCTTT.

In its sample, this clonotype was seen a few times. The V gene is TRBV5-4, the J gene TRBJ1-5; no reliable D call. CDR1 and CDR2 from the germline V gene are SGHNT and YYREEE (reference sequence). CDR3 length: 15 residues. Trimming shortened V by 4 bases and J by 3 bases, and 14 bases separated the two germline ends. CDR3 amino acids: CASSPRVEPNQPQHF. The CDR3 DNA reads TGTGCCAGCAGCCCAAGGGTGGAACCCAATCAGCCCCAGCATTTT.

Only a few counts were recorded for this clonotype. The V call is TRBV20-1, the J call TRBJ2-1; TRBD2 agrees at 9 bases. The CDR3 has 12 amino acids. The V and J ends lost 3 bases and 12 bases, in that order; junction bases with no gene match: 6. The germline V gene encodes CDR1 DFQATT and CDR2 SNEGSKA (reference sequence). The CDR3, as DNA: TGCAGTGCTAGGGGACTAGCAATAGGGCAGTTCTTC. Translating gives CSARGLAIGQFF.

V usage is TRBV5-1 and J usage is TRBJ2-1; 15 nucleotides align to TRBD2. The CDR3 is 18 residues long. J gave up 7 bases and V 4 bases, and 12 bases lay outside the gene matches. The germline V gene encodes CDR1 SGHRS and CDR2 YFSETQ. The CDR3 bases are TGCGCCAGCAGCCGGAGGACTAGCGGGGGGGCAATGGGGAATGAGCAGTTCTTC. It encodes CASSRRTSGGAMGNEQFF.

This clonotype was seen a few times. The chain is built from TRBV7-7 and TRBJ1-5; D gene ambiguous. Germline assignment: CDR1 SSHAT and CDR2 FNYEAQ (reference sequence). Trimming left V 3 bases short and J 3 bases short, with 6 bases between. CDR3 length equals 13 residues. The CDR3 sequence: CASSLGFNQPQHF. In DNA, the CDR3 is TGTGCCAGCAGCTTGGGCTTCAATCAGCCCCAGCATTTT.

This clonotype occurred a few times. The CDR3 coding sequence is TGTGCCAGCAGTGCAAACAGGGACTCCTACAATGAGCAGTTCTTC. Amino acids: CASSANRDSYNEQFF. The chain has TRBV25-1 and TRBJ2-1; TRBD1 might be the D (6 bases). Trimming cost V 4 bases and J 0 bases, with 10 bases left between them. The CDR3 loop spans 15 amino acids. Germline V gives CDR1 MGHDK, CDR2 SYGVNS. The variable domain in full, completed from reference TRBV25-1 and TRBJ2-1, reads EADIYQTPRYLVIGTGKKITLECSQTMGHDKMYWYQQDPGMELHLIHYSYGVNSTEKGDLSSESTVSRIRTEHFPLTLESARPSHTSQYLCASSANRDSYNEQFFGPGTRLTVL.

The rearrangement joins TRBV14 to TRBJ2-3; D gene ambiguous. V lost 2 bases to trimming and J lost 1 base, with 10 bases between them. Germline-derived CDR1 and CDR2 are SGHDN and FVKESK. CDR3 length: 15 amino acids. CDR3 nucleotides: TGTGCCAGCAGCCAATGGTCCCTAGGCACAGATACGCAGTATTTT. Its translation: CASSQWSLGTDTQYF.

This clonotype showed up just a few times. V and J are TRBV5-6 and TRBJ1-1; D possibly corresponds to TRBD1 (6 bases). The ends were cut back, 0 bases at V and 1 base at J, with 10 bases in the middle. The CDR3 runs 15 residues. Germline CDR1 reads SGHDT; CDR2 reads YYEEEE. The chain's CDR3 is CASSLAGHKNTEAFF. The CDR3 DNA reads as TGTGCCAGCAGCTTGGCGGGACACAAGAACACTGAAGCTTTCTTT.

The J gene is TRBJ1-6, the V gene TRBV7-2, with unresolved D. Germline assignment: CDR1 SGHTA and CDR2 FQGNSA. V was shortened by 5 bases and J by 10 bases, with 15 bases between the two germline ends. This CDR3 region has 14 residues. The CDR3 nucleotides are TGTGCCAGCAGCCGTGAAAAGACCGTCTCACCCCTCCACTTT. It encodes CASSREKTVSPLHF.

Turning to this clonotype: One base away lies a much larger clone, so this may be a sequencing read error. V usage is TRBV29-1 and J usage is TRBJ1-3; 9 bases match TRBD1. The CDR3 spans 14 residues. Germline loops: CDR1 SQVTM, CDR2 ANQGSEA. CDR3 sequence: CSVRGTGYGNPIYF. The DNA of the CDR3 is TGCAGCGTGCGCGGGACAGGGTATGGAAACCCCATATATTTT.

This clonotype was seen more than once but under ten times. At one end the junction does not follow the germline gene, possibly because of a read error. CDR3 in DNA: TGTGCTAGTGGTTTGGACGGGTTCGGGCTAGCGGGATTT. This encodes CASGLDGFGLAGF. This chain connects TRBV12-5 to TRBJ2-3; 9 bases are shared with TRBD2. The CDR3 is 13 residues long. Germline loops: CDR1 LGHNT, CDR2 FRNRAP.

The V gene is TRBV5-1, the J gene TRBJ2-5, with TRBD2 identical over 7 bases. V trimming: 0 bases; J trimming: 4 bases; junction bases outside the gene matches: 6. The CDR3 runs to 15 residues. CDR1 is SGHRS, CDR2 YFSETQ, per germline. The CDR3 sequence: CASSLGLASRETQYF. In nucleotides, the CDR3 is TGCGCCAGCAGCTTGGGACTAGCATCCAGAGAGACCCAGTACTTC. Complete variable domain (other parts from reference TRBV5-1 and TRBJ2-5): KAGVTQTPRYLIKTRGQQVTLSCSPISGHRSVSWYQQTPGQGLQFLFEYFSETQRNKGNFPGRFSGRQFSNSRSEMNVSTLELGDSALYLCASSLGLASRETQYFGPGTRLLVL.

The rearrangement uses TRBV2 and TRBJ2-5; weak D call: TRBD2 (5 bases). V was pared by 6 bases and J by 5 bases, with 13 bases between. This CDR3 has 13 residues. Germline lookup yields CDR1 SNHLY and CDR2 FYNNEI. The CDR3 bases are TGTGCCAGCAGCGGACTTCGGAGGGAGACCCAGTACTTC. Its protein product is CASSGLRRETQYF.

The sample holds a few counts of this clonotype. This chain links TRBV7-2 with TRBJ2-5, with 9 nucleotides matching TRBD1. From germline, CDR1 is SGHTA and CDR2 FQGNSA. This CDR3 has 15 residues. The trim removed 3 bases at V and 1 base at J, leaving 3 bases unmatched. CDR3 loop: CASSLETGGQETQYF. The CDR3 DNA follows: TGTGCCAGCAGCTTGGAGACAGGGGGCCAAGAGACCCAGTACTTC.

This chain links TRBV7-9 with TRBJ2-2; the D is unclear. With 7 bases removed from V and 0 bases from J, the gap between germline ends came to 12 bases. Looked up from germline, CDR1 is SEHNR and CDR2 is FQNEAQ (reference sequence). The CDR3 loop spans 15 amino acids. CDR3: CASTLTTSNTGELFF. CDR3 nucleotides: TGTGCCAGCACCCTCACGACTTCGAACACCGGGGAGCTGTTTTTT.

The gene calls are TRBV7-9 and TRBJ1-1; no clear D. V was pared by 5 bases and J by 4 bases, with 11 bases between. The germline V gene has CDR1 SEHNR and CDR2 FQNEAQ (reference sequence). The CDR3 sequence is 13 residues long. The CDR3 reads CASSRAGGTEAFF. CDR3 nucleotide sequence: TGTGCCAGCAGCCGGGCCGGCGGCACTGAAGCTTTCTTT.

This clonotype appeared a few times. The rearrangement uses TRBV5-5 and TRBJ2-7; 8 bases are a match to TRBD2. This CDR3 is built from 17 residues. Germline V gene lookup returns CDR1 SGHKS and CDR2 YYEKEE (reference sequence). J lost 3 bases, V lost 1 base, and 12 bases had no gene match. The CDR3 loop reads CASSLKWFRAGVYEQYF. The CDR3 DNA sequence: TGTGCCAGCAGCTTGAAGTGGTTTCGAGCGGGAGTCTACGAGCAGTACTTC.